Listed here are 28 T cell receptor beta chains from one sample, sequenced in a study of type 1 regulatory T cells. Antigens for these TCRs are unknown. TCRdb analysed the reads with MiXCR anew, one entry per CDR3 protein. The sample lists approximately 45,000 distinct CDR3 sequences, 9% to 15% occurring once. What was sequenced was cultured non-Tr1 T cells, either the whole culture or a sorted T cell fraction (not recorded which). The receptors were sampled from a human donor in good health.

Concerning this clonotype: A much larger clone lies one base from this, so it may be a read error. The CDR3 DNA reads as TGTGCCAGCAGCCCACTAGCCCTTCGGGAGGCCCAGTACTTC. Protein sequence: CASSPLALREAQYF. V and J are TRBV7-6 and TRBJ2-5; 7 nucleotides agree with TRBD2. Germline trimming cut 5 bases from V and 9 bases from J; bases unmatched to any gene: 12. Germline V CDR1 and CDR2: SGHVS, FNYEAQ. The CDR3 sequence is 14 residues long.

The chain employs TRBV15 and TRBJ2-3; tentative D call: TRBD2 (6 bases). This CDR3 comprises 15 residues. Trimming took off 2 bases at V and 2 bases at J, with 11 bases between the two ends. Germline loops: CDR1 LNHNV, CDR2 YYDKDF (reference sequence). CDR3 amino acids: CATSRLATFTDTQYF. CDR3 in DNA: TGTGCCACCAGCAGACTAGCGACATTCACAGATACGCAGTATTTT.

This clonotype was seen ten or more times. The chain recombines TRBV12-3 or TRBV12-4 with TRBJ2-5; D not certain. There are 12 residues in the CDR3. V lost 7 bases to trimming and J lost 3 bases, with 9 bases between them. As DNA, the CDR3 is TGTGCCAGCAATTACAGAGAAGAGACCCAGTACTTC. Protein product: CASNYREETQYF.

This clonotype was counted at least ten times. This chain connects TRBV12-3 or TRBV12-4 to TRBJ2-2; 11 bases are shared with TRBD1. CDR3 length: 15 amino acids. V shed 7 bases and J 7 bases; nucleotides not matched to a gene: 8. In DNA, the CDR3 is TGTGCCAGCACCCCGGGACAGGGGGAGGGCGGGGAGCTGTTTTTT. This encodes CASTPGQGEGGELFF.

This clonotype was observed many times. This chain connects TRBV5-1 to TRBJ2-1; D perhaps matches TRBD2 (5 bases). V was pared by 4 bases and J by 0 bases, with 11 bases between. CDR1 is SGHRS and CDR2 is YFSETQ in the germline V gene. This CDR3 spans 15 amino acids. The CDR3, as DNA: TGCGCCAGCAGCCTTCGGACTGACTCCTACAATGAGCAGTTCTTC. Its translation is CASSLRTDSYNEQFF.

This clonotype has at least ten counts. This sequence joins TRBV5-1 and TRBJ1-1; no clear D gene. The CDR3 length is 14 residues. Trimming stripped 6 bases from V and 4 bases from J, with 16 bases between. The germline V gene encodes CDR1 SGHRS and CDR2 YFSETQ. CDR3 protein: CASKRTVDGTEAFF. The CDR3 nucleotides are TGCGCCAGCAAGAGGACGGTTGACGGCACTGAAGCTTTCTTT.

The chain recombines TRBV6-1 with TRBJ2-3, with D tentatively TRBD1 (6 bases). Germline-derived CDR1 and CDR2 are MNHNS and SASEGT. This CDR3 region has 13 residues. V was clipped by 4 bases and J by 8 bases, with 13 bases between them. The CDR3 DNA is TGTGCCAGCAGTGTAGAACAGGGAGTTACGCAGTATTTT. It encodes CASSVEQGVTQYF.

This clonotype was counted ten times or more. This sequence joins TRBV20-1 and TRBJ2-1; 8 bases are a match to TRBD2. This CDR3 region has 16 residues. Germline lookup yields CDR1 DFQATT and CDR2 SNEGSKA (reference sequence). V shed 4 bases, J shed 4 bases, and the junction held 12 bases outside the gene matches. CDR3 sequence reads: CSATQSGRGVYNEQFF. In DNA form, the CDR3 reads TGCAGTGCTACCCAATCCGGGCGGGGGGTTTACAATGAGCAGTTCTTC.

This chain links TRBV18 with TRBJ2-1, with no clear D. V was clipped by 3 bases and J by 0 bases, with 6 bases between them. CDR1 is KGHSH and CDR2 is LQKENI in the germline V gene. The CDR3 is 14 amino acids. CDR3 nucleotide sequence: TGTGCCAGCTCACCCGGAAACTCCTACAATGAGCAGTTCTTC. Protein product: CASSPGNSYNEQFF.

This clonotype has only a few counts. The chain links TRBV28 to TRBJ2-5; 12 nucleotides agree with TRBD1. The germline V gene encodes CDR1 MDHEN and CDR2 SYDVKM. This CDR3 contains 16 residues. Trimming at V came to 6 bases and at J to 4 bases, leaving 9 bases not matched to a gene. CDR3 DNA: TGTGCCAGCAGCCTCCCGGGACAGGGGGCGATAGAGACCCAGTACTTC. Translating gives CASSLPGQGAIETQYF.

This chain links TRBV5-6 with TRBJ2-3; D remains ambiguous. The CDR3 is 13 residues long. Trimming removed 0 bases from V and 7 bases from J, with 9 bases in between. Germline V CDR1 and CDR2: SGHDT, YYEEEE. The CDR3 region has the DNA TGTGCCAGCAGCTTGGCCGGCGTAAATACGCAGTATTTT. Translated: CASSLAGVNTQYF.

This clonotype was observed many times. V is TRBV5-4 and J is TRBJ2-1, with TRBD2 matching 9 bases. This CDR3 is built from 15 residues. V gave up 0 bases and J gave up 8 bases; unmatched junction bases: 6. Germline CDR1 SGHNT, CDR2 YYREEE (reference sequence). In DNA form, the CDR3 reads TGTGCCAGCAGCTTGGGTAGCGGGAGTAGGGATGAGCAGTTCTTC. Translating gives CASSLGSGSRDEQFF.

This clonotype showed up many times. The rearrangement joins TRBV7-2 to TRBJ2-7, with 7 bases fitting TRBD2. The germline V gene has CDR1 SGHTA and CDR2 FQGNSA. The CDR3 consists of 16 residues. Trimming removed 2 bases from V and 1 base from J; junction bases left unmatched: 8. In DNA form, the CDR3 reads TGTGCCAGCAGCTTAACGAGCGGGATAGGTTCCTACGAGCAGTACTTC. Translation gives CASSLTSGIGSYEQYF.

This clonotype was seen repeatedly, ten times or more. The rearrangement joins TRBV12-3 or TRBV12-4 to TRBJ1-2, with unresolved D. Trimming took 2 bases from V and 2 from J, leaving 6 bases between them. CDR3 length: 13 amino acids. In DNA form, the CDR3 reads TGTGCCAGCAGTTTATTCACAAACTATGGCTACACCTTC. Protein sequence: CASSLFTNYGYTF.

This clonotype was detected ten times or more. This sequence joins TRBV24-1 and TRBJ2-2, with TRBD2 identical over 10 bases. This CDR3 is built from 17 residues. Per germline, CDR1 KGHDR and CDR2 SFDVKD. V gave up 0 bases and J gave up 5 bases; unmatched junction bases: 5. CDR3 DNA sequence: TGTGCCACCAGTGATTTGGGTCTAGCGGGAGAAACCGGGGAGCTGTTTTTT. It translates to CATSDLGLAGETGELFF.

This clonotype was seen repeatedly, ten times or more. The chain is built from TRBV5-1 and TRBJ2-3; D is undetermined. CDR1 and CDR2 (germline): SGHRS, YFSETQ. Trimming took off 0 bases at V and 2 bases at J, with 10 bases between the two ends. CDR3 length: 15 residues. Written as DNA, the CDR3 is TGCGCCAGCAGCTTGGAGGGCTTCACCACAGATACGCAGTATTTT. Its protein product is CASSLEGFTTDTQYF.

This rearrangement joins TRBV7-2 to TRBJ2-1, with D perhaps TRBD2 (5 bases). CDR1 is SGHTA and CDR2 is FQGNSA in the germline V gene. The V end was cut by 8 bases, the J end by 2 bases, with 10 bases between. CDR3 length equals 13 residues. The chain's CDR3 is CASGERTYNEQFF. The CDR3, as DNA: TGTGCCAGCGGCGAGCGGACCTACAATGAGCAGTTCTTC.

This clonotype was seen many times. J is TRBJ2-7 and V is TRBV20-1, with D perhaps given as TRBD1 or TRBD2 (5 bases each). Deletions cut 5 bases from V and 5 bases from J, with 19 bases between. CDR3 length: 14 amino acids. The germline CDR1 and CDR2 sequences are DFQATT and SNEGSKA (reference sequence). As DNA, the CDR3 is TGCAGTGCTCCGAGGGGCGGCGCTAGGAACGAGCAGTACTTC. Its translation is CSAPRGGARNEQYF.

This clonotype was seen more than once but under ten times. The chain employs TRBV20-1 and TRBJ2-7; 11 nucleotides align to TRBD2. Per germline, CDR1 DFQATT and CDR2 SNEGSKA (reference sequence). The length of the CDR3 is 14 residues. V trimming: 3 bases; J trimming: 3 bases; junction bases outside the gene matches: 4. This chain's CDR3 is CSASRLAGNYEQYF. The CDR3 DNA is TGCAGTGCTAGTCGACTAGCGGGAAACTACGAGCAGTACTTC.

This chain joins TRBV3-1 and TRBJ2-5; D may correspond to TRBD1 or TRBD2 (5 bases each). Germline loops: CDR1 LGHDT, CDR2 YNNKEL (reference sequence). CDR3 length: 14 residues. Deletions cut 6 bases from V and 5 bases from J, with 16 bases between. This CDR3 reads CASSPGTLRETQYF. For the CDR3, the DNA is TGTGCCAGCAGTCCCGGGACCTTAAGGGAGACCCAGTACTTC.

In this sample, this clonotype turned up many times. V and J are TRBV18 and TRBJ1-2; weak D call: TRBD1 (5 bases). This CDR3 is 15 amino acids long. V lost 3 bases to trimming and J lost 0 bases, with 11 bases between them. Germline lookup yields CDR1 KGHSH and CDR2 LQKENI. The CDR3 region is CASSPGARANYGYTF. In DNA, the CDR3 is TGTGCCAGCTCACCCGGGGCGCGAGCTAACTATGGCTACACCTTC.

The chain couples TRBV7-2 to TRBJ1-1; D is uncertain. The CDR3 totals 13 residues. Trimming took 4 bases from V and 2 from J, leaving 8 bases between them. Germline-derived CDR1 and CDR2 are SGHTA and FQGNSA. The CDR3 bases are TGTGCCAGCAGCTCCATAGCTAACACTGAAGCTTTCTTT. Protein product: CASSSIANTEAFF.

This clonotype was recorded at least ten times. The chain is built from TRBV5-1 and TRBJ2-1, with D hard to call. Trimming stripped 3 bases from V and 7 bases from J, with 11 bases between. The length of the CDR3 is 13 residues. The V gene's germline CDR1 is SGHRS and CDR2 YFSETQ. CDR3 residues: CASSSHVQNEQFF. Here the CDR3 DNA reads TGCGCCAGCAGCTCCCACGTGCAAAATGAGCAGTTCTTC.

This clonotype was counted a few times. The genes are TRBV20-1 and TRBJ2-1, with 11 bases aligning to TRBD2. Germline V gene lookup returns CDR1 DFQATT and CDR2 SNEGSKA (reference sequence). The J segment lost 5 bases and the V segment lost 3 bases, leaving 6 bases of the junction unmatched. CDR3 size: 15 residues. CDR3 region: CSARPGLAVNNEQFF. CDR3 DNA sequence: TGCAGTGCTAGGCCGGGACTAGCGGTAAACAATGAGCAGTTCTTC.

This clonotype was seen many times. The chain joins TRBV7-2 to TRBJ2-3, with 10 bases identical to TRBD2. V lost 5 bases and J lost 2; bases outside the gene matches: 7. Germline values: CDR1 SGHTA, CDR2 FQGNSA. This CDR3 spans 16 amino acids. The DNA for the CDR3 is TGTGCCAGCAGCACTGATAGCGGGAGGTTCACAGATACGCAGTATTTT. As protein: CASSTDSGRFTDTQYF. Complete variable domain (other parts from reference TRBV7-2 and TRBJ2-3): GAGVSQSPSNKVTEKGKDVELRCDPISGHTALYWYRQSLGQGLEFLIYFQGNSAPDKSGLPSDRFSAERTGGSVSTLTIQRTQQEDSAVYLCASSTDSGRFTDTQYFGPGTRLTVL.

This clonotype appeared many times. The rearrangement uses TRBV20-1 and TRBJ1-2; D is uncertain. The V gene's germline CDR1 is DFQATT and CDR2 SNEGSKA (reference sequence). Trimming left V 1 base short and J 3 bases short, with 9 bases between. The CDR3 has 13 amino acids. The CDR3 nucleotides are TGCAGTGCTAGAGTTGGAGTCGACTATGGCTACACCTTC. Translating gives CSARVGVDYGYTF.

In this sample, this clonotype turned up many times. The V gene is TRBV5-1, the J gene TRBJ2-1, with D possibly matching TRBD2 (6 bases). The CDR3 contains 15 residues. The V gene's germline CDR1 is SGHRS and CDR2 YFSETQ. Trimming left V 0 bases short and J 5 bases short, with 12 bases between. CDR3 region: CASSLDPTSNNEQFF. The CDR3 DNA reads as TGCGCCAGCAGCTTGGACCCAACTAGCAACAATGAGCAGTTCTTC.

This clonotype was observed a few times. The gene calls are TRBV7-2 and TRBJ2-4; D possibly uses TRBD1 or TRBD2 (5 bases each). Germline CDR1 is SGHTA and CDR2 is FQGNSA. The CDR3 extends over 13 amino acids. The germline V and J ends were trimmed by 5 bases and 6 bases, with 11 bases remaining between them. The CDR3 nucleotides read TGTGCCAGCAGCAGCCGGGACGGAAACATTCAGTACTTC. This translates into CASSSRDGNIQYF.